This T cell receptor beta chain originates from a study of T cell changes during pregnancy in multiple sclerosis. The ends lost 0 bases at V and 7 bases at J; junction bases unmatched: 4. Germline loops: CDR1 SGHDT, CDR2 YYEEEE. This CDR3 spans 14 amino acids. Produced via immunoSEQ multiplex PCR; TCRdb's table is partial and in-frame only. The sample shows approximately 99,000 clones, under 95% of them seen only once. This rearrangement joins TRBV5-6 to TRBJ2-5; 9 bases align to TRBD2. The source was peripheral blood, collected after pregnancy. The sequence derives from a female donor with multiple sclerosis, enrolled in a pregnancy study. The CDR3 here is CASSLGGREGTQYF. DNA of the CDR3: TGTGCCAGCAGCTTGGGCGGGAGGGAGGGGACCCAGTACTTC.